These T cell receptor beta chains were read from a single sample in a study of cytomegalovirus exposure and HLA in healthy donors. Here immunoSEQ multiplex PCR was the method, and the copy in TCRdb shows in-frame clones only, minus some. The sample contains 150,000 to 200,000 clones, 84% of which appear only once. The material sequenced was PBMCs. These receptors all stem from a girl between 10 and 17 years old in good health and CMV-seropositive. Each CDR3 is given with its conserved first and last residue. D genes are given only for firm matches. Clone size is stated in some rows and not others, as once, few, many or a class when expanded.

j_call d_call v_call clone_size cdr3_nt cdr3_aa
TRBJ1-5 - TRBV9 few TGTGCCAGCAGCGTAGATGGGGGAGGGAATCAGCCCCAGCATTTT CASSVDGGGNQPQHF
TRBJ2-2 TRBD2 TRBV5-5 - TGTGCCAGCAGCCAATTGACTAGCGGGAGCTTGAACACCGGGGAGCTGTTTTTT CASSQLTSGSLNTGELFF
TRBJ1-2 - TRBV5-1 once TGCGCCAGCAGCTTGGACCTAGGAGGCTACACCTTC CASSLDLGGYTF
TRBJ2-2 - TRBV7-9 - TGTTCCAGCAGCTTTTCGAGCCGAGACACCGGGGAGCTGTTTTTT CSSSFSSRDTGELFF
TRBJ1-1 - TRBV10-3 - TGTGCCATCAGTGCCTCGGAGGGAAACACTGAAGCTTTCTTT CAISASEGNTEAFF
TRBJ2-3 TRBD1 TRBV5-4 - TGTGCCAGCAGCCCGGACAGGGAGAGGACAGATACGCAGTATTTT CASSPDRERTDTQYF
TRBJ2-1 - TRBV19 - TGTGCCAGTAGCGGTCCGGGAAGGAGCAATGAGCAGTTCTTC CASSGPGRSNEQFF
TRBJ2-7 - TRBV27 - TGTGCCAGCAGTTCTGGTCCGGGGGAGCAGTACTTC CASSSGPGEQYF
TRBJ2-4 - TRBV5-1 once TGCGCCAGCAGTCCGGCGGGGAAAGCCAAAAACATTCAGTACTTC CASSPAGKAKNIQYF
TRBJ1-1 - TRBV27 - TGTGCCAGCAGTCCCCCAGGCAGCACTGAAGCTTTCTTT CASSPPGSTEAFF
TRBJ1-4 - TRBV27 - TGTGCCAGCAGCTACAGAAAAACTAATGAAAAACTGTTTTTT CASSYRKTNEKLFF
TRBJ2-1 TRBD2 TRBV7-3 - TGTGCCAGCAGCTTTATCCGGGGGGGCCGAAATGAGCAGTTCTTC CASSFIRGGRNEQFF
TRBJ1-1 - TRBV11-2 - TGTGCCAGCAGCCGGAGCCCTAGAGTGAACACTGAAGCTTTCTTT CASSRSPRVNTEAFF
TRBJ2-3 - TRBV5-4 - TGTGCCAGCAGCATAGTGCCAGATACGCAGTATTTT CASSIVPDTQYF
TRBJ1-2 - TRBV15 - TGTGCCACCAGCAGAGATTTTAAGGTCCAGGGCTATGGCTACACCTTC CATSRDFKVQGYGYTF
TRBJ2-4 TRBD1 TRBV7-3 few TGTGCCAGCAGCTTACCGGGACAGCAGTACTTC CASSLPGQQYF
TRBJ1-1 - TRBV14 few TGTGCCAGCAGCCAAGAACTGTACACTGAAGCTTTCTTT CASSQELYTEAFF
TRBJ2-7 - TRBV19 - TGTGCCAGTAGTATATTCCTCGGACAGTCCTACGAGCAGTACTTC CASSIFLGQSYEQYF
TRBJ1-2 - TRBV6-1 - TGTGCCAGCCGGTTGTACTATGGCTACACCTTC CASRLYYGYTF
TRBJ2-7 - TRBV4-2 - TGTGCCAGCAGCCCCCTACCCTCCGAGGAGCAGTACTTC CASSPLPSEEQYF
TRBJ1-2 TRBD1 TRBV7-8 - TGTGCCAGCAGCTTATTGGGCCACTGGACAGGGAAGGAATATGGCTACACCTTC CASSLLGHWTGKEYGYTF
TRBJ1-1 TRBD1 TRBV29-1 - TGCAGCGTTGAGGACAGGGGAAGGAGTGTGGGCACTGAAGCTTTCTTT CSVEDRGRSVGTEAFF
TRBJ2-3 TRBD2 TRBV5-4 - TGTGCCAGCAGCAAAGGGACTAGCGGGGGGGCGAGAGATACGCAGTATTTT CASSKGTSGGARDTQYF
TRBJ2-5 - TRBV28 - TGTGCCAGCAGTTCCCGGACGGGGGTTAAGGAGACCCAGTACTTC CASSSRTGVKETQYF
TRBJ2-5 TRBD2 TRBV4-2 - TGTGCCAGCAGCCAAGTTACGGGGGGGGGCGGGGAGACCCAGTACTTC CASSQVTGGGGETQYF
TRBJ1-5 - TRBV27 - TGTGCCAGCAGTTTAGGTTGGGAGAGTCAGCCCCAGCATTTT CASSLGWESQPQHF
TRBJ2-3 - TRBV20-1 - TGCAGTGCGAGTCGTACAGATACGCAGTATTTT CSASRTDTQYF
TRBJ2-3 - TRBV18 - TGTGCCAGCTCACTGGGGACTCTTCGGGCAGATACGCAGTATTTT CASSLGTLRADTQYF
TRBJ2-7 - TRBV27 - TGTGCCAGCAGCCCCGGACAGGGAGGGCCCTACGAGCAGTACTTC CASSPGQGGPYEQYF